Listed below are T cell receptor beta chains from one sample, sequenced in a study of blood T cells in healthy people across ages. TCRdb re-called the 5' RACE reads through MiXCR, storing one row per CDR3 protein. The sample includes roughly 800,000 distinct CDR3 sequences, 58% of them seen just once. Sequenced material: blood. The receptors stem from a man younger than 40 in good health. The CDR3 runs from the conserved cysteine through the conserved F or W. D genes are given only for firm matches. Size tells how often a clone was seen (once, few, many) or the class of an expanded clone, and some rows leave it out.

D gene: TRBD1; J gene: TRBJ2-1; V gene: TRBV29-1; clone size: .; CDR3 protein: CSVGGIQGGEQFF; CDR3 DNA: TGCAGCGTTGGGGGGATACAGGGGGGTGAGCAGTTCTTC
D gene: TRBD2; J gene: TRBJ2-1; V gene: TRBV5-1; clone size: .; CDR3 protein: CASSPPYQGTSVYNEQFF; CDR3 DNA: TGCGCCAGCAGCCCGCCCTACCAAGGGACTAGCGTTTACAATGAGCAGTTCTTC
D gene: .; J gene: TRBJ1-1; V gene: TRBV27; clone size: .; CDR3 protein: CASSVSIDTEAFF; CDR3 DNA: TGTGCCAGCAGTGTATCGATTGACACTGAAGCTTTCTTT
D gene: TRBD2; J gene: TRBJ2-3; V gene: TRBV3-1; clone size: .; CDR3 protein: CASSPVSGVTDTQYF; CDR3 DNA: TGTGCCAGCAGCCCGGTTAGCGGGGTCACAGATACGCAGTATTTT
D gene: .; J gene: TRBJ1-1; V gene: TRBV7-2; clone size: .; CDR3 protein: CASSFRVQGTEAFF; CDR3 DNA: TGTGCCAGCAGCTTCAGGGTGCAGGGCACTGAAGCTTTCTTT
D gene: TRBD1; J gene: TRBJ2-7; V gene: TRBV5-1; clone size: few; CDR3 protein: CASSWGQGYYEQYF; CDR3 DNA: TGCGCCAGCAGCTGGGGACAGGGTTACTACGAGCAGTACTTC
D gene: TRBD1; J gene: TRBJ2-3; V gene: TRBV28; clone size: .; CDR3 protein: CASSLPDRRDTQYF; CDR3 DNA: TGTGCCAGCAGTTTACCGGACAGGAGGGATACGCAGTATTTT
D gene: .; J gene: TRBJ1-5; V gene: TRBV6-2/TRBV6-3; clone size: .; CDR3 protein: CASSRRGAPELQPQHF; CDR3 DNA: TGTGCCAGCAGTCGCCGGGGGGCGCCGGAATTACAGCCCCAGCATTTT
D gene: TRBD1; J gene: TRBJ2-5; V gene: TRBV4-2; clone size: .; CDR3 protein: CASSHAGTGFSETQYF; CDR3 DNA: TGTGCCAGCAGCCACGCCGGGACAGGGTTTTCCGAGACCCAGTACTTC
D gene: .; J gene: TRBJ2-1; V gene: TRBV4-2; clone size: .; CDR3 protein: CASSQWDAYEQFF; CDR3 DNA: TGTGCCAGCAGCCAGTGGGACGCCTATGAGCAGTTCTTC
D gene: .; J gene: TRBJ2-7; V gene: TRBV11-1; clone size: .; CDR3 protein: CASSLQQTSYEQYF; CDR3 DNA: TGTGCCAGCAGCTTGCAGCAAACCTCCTACGAGCAGTACTTC
D gene: TRBD1; J gene: TRBJ1-4; V gene: TRBV20-1; clone size: .; CDR3 protein: CSAKPRTGVRGGINEKLFF; CDR3 DNA: TGCAGTGCCAAGCCTCGGACAGGGGTTAGGGGAGGTATTAATGAAAAACTGTTTTTT
D gene: .; J gene: TRBJ2-5; V gene: TRBV7-2; clone size: .; CDR3 protein: CASSSTVETQYF; CDR3 DNA: TGTGCCAGCAGCTCAACCGTAGAGACCCAGTACTTC
D gene: .; J gene: TRBJ2-7; V gene: TRBV4-1; clone size: .; CDR3 protein: CASSQDSRVGEQYF; CDR3 DNA: TGCGCCAGCAGCCAAGATAGTCGGGTGGGCGAGCAGTACTTC
D gene: .; J gene: TRBJ1-1; V gene: TRBV29-1; clone size: .; CDR3 protein: CSVGVFPAFF; CDR3 DNA: TGCAGCGTTGGCGTTTTCCCGGCTTTCTTT
D gene: .; J gene: TRBJ1-2; V gene: TRBV20-1; clone size: .; CDR3 protein: CSARGPYGYTF; CDR3 DNA: TGCAGTGCTAGAGGGCCCTATGGCTACACCTTC
D gene: .; J gene: TRBJ1-2; V gene: TRBV20-1; clone size: few; CDR3 protein: CSALKEGTYGYTF; CDR3 DNA: TGCAGTGCCCTCAAGGAAGGAACCTATGGCTACACCTTC
D gene: .; J gene: TRBJ2-5; V gene: TRBV3-1; clone size: .; CDR3 protein: CASSQVKAGGKLYNEQYF; CDR3 DNA: TGTGCCAGCAGCCAAGTTAAGGCCGGGGGAAAACTCTACAATGAGCAGTACTTC
D gene: .; J gene: TRBJ2-4; V gene: TRBV3-1; clone size: .; CDR3 protein: CASSQGGIQYF; CDR3 DNA: TGTGCCAGCAGCCAAGGTGGAATTCAGTACTTC
D gene: .; J gene: TRBJ1-2; V gene: TRBV14; clone size: .; CDR3 protein: CASSQADWANYGYTF; CDR3 DNA: TGTGCCAGCAGCCAAGCGGACTGGGCTAACTATGGCTACACCTTC
D gene: .; J gene: TRBJ2-7; V gene: TRBV12-3/TRBV12-4; clone size: .; CDR3 protein: CASSLELREQYF; CDR3 DNA: TGTGCCAGCAGTTTAGAGTTGCGCGAGCAGTACTTC
D gene: TRBD1; J gene: TRBJ2-7; V gene: TRBV28; clone size: few; CDR3 protein: CASSLTGDSYEQYF; CDR3 DNA: TGTGCCAGCAGTTTGACAGGGGACTCCTACGAGCAGTACTTC
D gene: TRBD1; J gene: TRBJ2-7; V gene: TRBV6-2/TRBV6-3; clone size: few; CDR3 protein: CASSNGQGPIYEQYF; CDR3 DNA: TGTGCCAGCAGTAACGGACAGGGGCCTATCTACGAGCAGTACTTC